This entry describes one TCR beta chain. The antigen is unknown. Germline loops: CDR1 SGHRS, CDR2 YFSETQ. The junction had 12 bases not matched to a gene; V was cut back by 7 bases and J by 5 bases. The CDR3 is 15 amino acids. The sample originates from a study of cytomegalovirus exposure and HLA in healthy donors. Findings and caveats of the study: Segments of the TCR beta V type were, in most cases, productive about 87% or about 30% of the time in an earlier analysis. Investigators reported 150 to 200 TCR beta chains as tied to cytomegalovirus. Sequencing probably produced one cluster of sequence variants that were highly shared.

PCR amplification relied on 60 Vbeta primers (plus 13 Jbeta primers). Data came from immunoSEQ multiplex PCR; TCRdb stores just in-frame clones and leaves some out. The sample comprises roughly 120,000 clones, about 68% of which are singletons, and 4% to 4.5% rests with the top ten. What was sequenced was PBMCs. The gene calls are TRBV5-1 and TRBJ1-2, with TRBD1 matching 9 bases. The receptor comes from a middle-aged woman in good health and CMV-seropositive. In DNA, the CDR3 is TGCGCCAGCGGAACCTGGACAGGGGATCGGTATGGCTACACCTTC. This encodes CASGTWTGDRYGYTF.